This T cell receptor (beta chain) emerged from a study of response to subunit inactivated influenza vaccine. Study-level findings and limits: Each seasonal influenza vaccination recruits few new T cells, the authors suggested.

Each CDR3 protein is one row after TCRdb ran MiXCR on the RT-PCR reads. This sample carries under 550,000 distinct CDR3 sequences, less than 8% of them seen once, and the ten largest clones take 10% to 15%. The table lists this clonotype with a few counts. Its cognate antigen is unknown. The clonotype comes from a man aged 45 to 70 who received an inactivated influenza vaccine. The material sequenced was PBMCs from blood, taken 23 to 25 months after vaccination.

The CDR3 loop reads CASSSSAGAFTDTQYF. The CDR3, as DNA: TGTGCCAGCAGCTCCTCAGCGGGGGCCTTCACAGATACGCAGTATTTT. V and J are TRBV7-9 and TRBJ2-3, with 8 positions matching TRBD2. CDR1 and CDR2 from the germline V gene are SEHNR and FQNEAQ (reference sequence). Trimming took 4 bases from V and 2 from J; bases not matched to a gene: 8. The CDR3 consists of 16 residues.